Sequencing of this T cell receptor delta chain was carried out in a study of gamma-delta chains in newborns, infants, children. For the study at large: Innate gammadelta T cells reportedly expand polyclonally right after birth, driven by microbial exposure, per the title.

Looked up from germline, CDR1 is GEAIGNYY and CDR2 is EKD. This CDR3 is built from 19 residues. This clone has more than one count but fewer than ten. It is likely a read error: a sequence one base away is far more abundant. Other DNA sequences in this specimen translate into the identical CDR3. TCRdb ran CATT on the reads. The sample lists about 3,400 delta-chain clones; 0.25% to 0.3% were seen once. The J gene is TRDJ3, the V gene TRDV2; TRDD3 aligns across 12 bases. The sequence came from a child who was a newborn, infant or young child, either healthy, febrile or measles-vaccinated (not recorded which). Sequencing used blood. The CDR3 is CACDSVLGDTSWDTRQMFF. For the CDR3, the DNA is TGTGCCTGTGACTCGGTACTGGGGGATACTTCCTGGGACACTCGACAGATGTTTTTC.